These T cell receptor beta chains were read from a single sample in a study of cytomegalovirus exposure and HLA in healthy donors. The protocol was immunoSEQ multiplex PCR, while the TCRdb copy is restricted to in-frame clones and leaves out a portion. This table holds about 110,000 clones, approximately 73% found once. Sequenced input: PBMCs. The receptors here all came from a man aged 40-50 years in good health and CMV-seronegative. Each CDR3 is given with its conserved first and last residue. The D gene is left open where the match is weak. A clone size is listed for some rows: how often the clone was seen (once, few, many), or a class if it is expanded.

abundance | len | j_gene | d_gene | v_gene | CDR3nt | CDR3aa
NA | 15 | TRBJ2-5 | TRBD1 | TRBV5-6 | TGTGCCAGCAGCCCCGACAGGGGGCGCGGGGAGACCCAGTACTTC | CASSPDRGRGETQYF
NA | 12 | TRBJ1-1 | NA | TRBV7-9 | TGTGCCAGCAGCACGGGGTCCCTTGAAGCTTTCTTT | CASSTGSLEAFF
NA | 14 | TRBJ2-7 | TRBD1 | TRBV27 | TGTGCCAGCAGATCCACAGGGGGCCCCTACGAGCAGTACTTC | CASRSTGGPYEQYF
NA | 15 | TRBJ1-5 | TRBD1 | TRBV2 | TGTGCCAGCAGTCTCTTCGGACAGGGAGGTCAGCCCCAGCATTTT | CASSLFGQGGQPQHF
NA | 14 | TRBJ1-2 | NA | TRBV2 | TGTGCCAGCAGTGGAAACAGGGTTACCTATGGCTACACCTTC | CASSGNRVTYGYTF
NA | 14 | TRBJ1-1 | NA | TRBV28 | TGTGCCAGCAGTTTGCGGGGCGCGGAGTTTCGAGCTTTCTTT | CASSLRGAEFRAFF
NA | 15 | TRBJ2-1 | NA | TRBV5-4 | TGTGCCAGCGCCCGGGGGATAAGCTCCTACAATGAGCAGTTCTTC | CASARGISSYNEQFF
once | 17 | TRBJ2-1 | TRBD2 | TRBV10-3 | TGTGCCATCAGTGGAGCGGGGGGCATTTACTCCTACAATGAGCAGTTCTTC | CAISGAGGIYSYNEQFF
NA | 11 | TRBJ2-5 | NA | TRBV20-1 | TGCAGTGCTCAGTACCAAGAGACCCAGTACTTC | CSAQYQETQYF
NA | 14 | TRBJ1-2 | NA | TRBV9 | TGTGCCAGCAGCGTAGCTGAGGGATACTATGGCTACACCTTC | CASSVAEGYYGYTF
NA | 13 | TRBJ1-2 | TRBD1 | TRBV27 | TGTGCCAGCAGAACACAGGGGAACTATGGCTACACCTTC | CASRTQGNYGYTF
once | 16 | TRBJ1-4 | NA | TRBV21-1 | TGTGCCAGCAGCACGACAGTGCTTGACCCTAATGAAAAACTGTTTTTT | CASSTTVLDPNEKLFF
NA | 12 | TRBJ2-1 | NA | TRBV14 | TGTGCCAGCAGCCTTTGGGGGCATGAGCAGTTCTTC | CASSLWGHEQFF
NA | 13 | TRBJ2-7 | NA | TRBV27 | TGTGCCAGCAGTTTCAGGGGTTCCTACGAGCAGTACTTC | CASSFRGSYEQYF
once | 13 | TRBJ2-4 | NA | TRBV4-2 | TGTGCCAGCAGCCAAGAGGACAGAGTTTTTCAGTACTTC | CASSQEDRVFQYF
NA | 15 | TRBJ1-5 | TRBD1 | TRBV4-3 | TGCGCCAGCAGCCCCACAGGACAGGGGCGGGAGCCCCAGCATTTT | CASSPTGQGREPQHF
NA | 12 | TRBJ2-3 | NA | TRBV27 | TGTGCCAGCGCAGGGGTAGGATATACGCAGTATTTT | CASAGVGYTQYF
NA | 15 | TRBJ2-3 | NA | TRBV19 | TGCGCCAGTAGTAGGGGGGTCGGGAGCACAGATACGCAGTATTTT | CASSRGVGSTDTQYF
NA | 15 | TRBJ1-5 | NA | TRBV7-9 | TGTGCCAGCAGCTTAGTTGGCGGTTCCGACCAGCCCCAGCATTTT | CASSLVGGSDQPQHF
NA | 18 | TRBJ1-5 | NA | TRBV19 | TGTGCCAGTAGTTCAATCCTTGACGGGGGGATGAGCAATCAGCCCCAGCATTTT | CASSSILDGGMSNQPQHF
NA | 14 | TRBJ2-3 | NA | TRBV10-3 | TGTGCCATCGGCGCCGGACCGGGGGTAGATACGCAGTATTTT | CAIGAGPGVDTQYF
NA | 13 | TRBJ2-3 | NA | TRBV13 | TGTGCCAGCAGCCCCCCGCGGGGAGATACGCAGTATTTT | CASSPPRGDTQYF
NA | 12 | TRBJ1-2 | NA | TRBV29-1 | TGCAGCGTTGAAGGAGGGCTCCATGGCTACACCTTC | CSVEGGLHGYTF
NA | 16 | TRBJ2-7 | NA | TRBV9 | TGTGCCAGCAGCCCCCACCCGGAGGAACTCCCGGAGGAGCAGTACTTC | CASSPHPEELPEEQYF
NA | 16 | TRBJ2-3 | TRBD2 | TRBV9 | TGTGCCAGCAGCGCCAGACTAGCGGGGGGCACAGATACGCAGTATTTT | CASSARLAGGTDTQYF
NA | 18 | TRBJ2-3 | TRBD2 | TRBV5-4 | TGTGCCAGCAGCTTAGGAGCGGGGGGCCTATTTAGCACAGATACGCAGTATTTT | CASSLGAGGLFSTDTQYF
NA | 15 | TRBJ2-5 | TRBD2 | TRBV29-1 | TGCAGCGTTGAAGCCGGACTAGCGGGGTGGGAGACCCAGTACTTC | CSVEAGLAGWETQYF
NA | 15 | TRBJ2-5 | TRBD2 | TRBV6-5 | TGTGCCAGCAGTGGCCAGCGGGGGGCGCGAGAGACCCAGTACTTC | CASSGQRGARETQYF
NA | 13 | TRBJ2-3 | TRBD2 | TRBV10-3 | TGTGCCACCCGAAGACTAGCAGACGATACGCAGTATTTT | CATRRLADDTQYF
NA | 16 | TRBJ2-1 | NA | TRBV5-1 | TGCGCCAGCAGCTTGGCCGGCAGGCTTACCTACAATGAGCAGTTCTTC | CASSLAGRLTYNEQFF
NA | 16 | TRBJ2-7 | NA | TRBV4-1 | TGCGCCAGCAGCCAAACCCCCTTCGACAGGTATAGCGAGCAGTACTTC | CASSQTPFDRYSEQYF
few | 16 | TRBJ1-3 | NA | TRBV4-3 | TGCGCCAGCAGCCAGGAAGGGACTCTCTCTGGAAACACCATATATTTT | CASSQEGTLSGNTIYF
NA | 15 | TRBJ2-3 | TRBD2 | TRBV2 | TGTGCCAGCAGTGGGACTAGCGGGGGTACAGATACGCAGTATTTT | CASSGTSGGTDTQYF
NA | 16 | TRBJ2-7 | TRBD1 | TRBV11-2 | TGTGCCAGCAGCAGACCACAGGGGTTGGAGGCCTACGAGCAGTACTTC | CASSRPQGLEAYEQYF
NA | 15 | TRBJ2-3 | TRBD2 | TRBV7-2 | TGTGCCAGCAGCTTGGGCGGGGGGGCACGAGATACGCAGTATTTT | CASSLGGGARDTQYF
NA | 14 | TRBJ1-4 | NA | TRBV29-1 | TGCAGCGTTGACAGTGCTCCCGGAGTCGAAAAACTGTTTTTT | CSVDSAPGVEKLFF
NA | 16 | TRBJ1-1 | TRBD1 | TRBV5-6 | TGTGCCAGCAGCTCCCTGGACAGGGAGGAGCGGACTGAAGCTTTCTTT | CASSSLDREERTEAFF
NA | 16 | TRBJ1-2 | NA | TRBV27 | TGTGCCAGCAGTTTACAACAGGGAGGGCACCCGTATGGCTACACCTTC | CASSLQQGGHPYGYTF
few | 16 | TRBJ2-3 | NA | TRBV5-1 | TGCGCCAGCAGCTTGGCGATTAAGGGGGGCACAGATACGCAGTATTTT | CASSLAIKGGTDTQYF
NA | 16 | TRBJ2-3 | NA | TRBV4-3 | TGCGCCAGCAGCCACGGGGACTTTTGGGGGACAGATACGCAGTATTTT | CASSHGDFWGTDTQYF
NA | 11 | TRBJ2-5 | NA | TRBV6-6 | TGTGCCAGCGCGGCGGGGGAGACCCAGTACTTC | CASAAGETQYF
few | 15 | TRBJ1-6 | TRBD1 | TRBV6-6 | TGTGCCAGCAGTTACTCAGGGACAGGGAATTCACCCCTCCACTTT | CASSYSGTGNSPLHF
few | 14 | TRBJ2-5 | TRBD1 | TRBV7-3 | TGTGCCAGCAGCACTTGGACAGGGGGAGCGGCCCAGTACTTC | CASSTWTGGAAQYF
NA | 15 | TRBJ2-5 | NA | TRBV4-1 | TGCGCCAGCAGCGAGGGGGGGGCGAGGTGGGAGACCCAGTACTTC | CASSEGGARWETQYF
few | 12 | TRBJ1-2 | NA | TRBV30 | TGTGCCTGGAGCGGGGGGGCCTATGGCTACACCTTC | CAWSGGAYGYTF
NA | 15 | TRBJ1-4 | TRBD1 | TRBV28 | TGTGCCAGCAGTTTAGTGACAGGGGGAGGCGAAAAACTGTTTTTT | CASSLVTGGGEKLFF
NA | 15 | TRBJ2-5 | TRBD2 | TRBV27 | TGTGCCAGCGCGTCCCGGCGGGGGGGAGGAGAGACCCAGTACTTC | CASASRRGGGETQYF
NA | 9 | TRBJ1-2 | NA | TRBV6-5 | TGTGCCCCGGACTATGGCTACACCTTC | CAPDYGYTF
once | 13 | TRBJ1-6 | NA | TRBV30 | TGTGCCTCCGAAGTGGCAGGGAACTCACCCCTCCACTTT | CASEVAGNSPLHF
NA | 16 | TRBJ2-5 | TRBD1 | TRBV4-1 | TGCGCCCGCAGCCAAGAACCGGGACAGGGCAAAGAGACCCAGTACTTC | CARSQEPGQGKETQYF
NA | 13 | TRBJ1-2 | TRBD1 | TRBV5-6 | TGTGCCAGCAGCCTAGGTTTCCAGGACAGGAACACCTTC | CASSLGFQDRNTF
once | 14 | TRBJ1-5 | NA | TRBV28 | TGTGCCAGCAGTCCCGGACACAAAAATCAGCCCCAGCATTTT | CASSPGHKNQPQHF
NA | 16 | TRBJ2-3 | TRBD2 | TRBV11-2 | TGTGCCAGCAGCTTCGGACTAGCGGGGACCACAGATACGCAGTATTTT | CASSFGLAGTTDTQYF
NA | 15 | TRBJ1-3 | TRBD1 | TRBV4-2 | TGTGCCAGCAGCCGAGGGGACAGAGACGGAAACACCATATATTTT | CASSRGDRDGNTIYF
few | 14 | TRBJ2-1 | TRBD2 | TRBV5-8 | TGTGCAAGGGCCGCTAGCGGGGGGCCCCATGAGCAGTTCTTC | CARAASGGPHEQFF
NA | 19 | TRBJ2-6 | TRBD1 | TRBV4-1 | TGCGCCAGCAGCCAAGGAAGTACAGGGGTTATCACTGGGGCCAACGTCCTGACTTTC | CASSQGSTGVITGANVLTF
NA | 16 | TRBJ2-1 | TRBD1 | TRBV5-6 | TGTGCCAGCAGCCGTTGGACAGGGGATCGTAACAATGAGCAGTTCTTC | CASSRWTGDRNNEQFF
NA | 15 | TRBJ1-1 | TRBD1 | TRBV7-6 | TGTGCCAGCAGCTTAGCAGGGGGCATGGGCACTGAAGCTTTCTTT | CASSLAGGMGTEAFF
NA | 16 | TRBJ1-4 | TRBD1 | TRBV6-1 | TGTGCCAGCAGTGAAACGACAGGGGAGGGTGGTGAAAAACTGTTTTTT | CASSETTGEGGEKLFF
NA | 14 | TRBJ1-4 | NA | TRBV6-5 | TGTGCCAGCAGTTACTCGGGCCCAACGGAAAAACTGTTTTTT | CASSYSGPTEKLFF